This T cell receptor beta chain was obtained from a study of cytotoxic CD8 clonotypes in ibrutinib-treated CLL. As for this clone: Its target is not known.

Here immunoSEQ multiplex PCR was the method, and the copy in TCRdb shows in-frame clones only, minus some. The sample carries 90,000 to 95,000 clones, 60% to 80% recorded once. Germline V CDR1 and CDR2: SGHRS, YFSETQ. V was shortened by 0 bases and J by 4 bases, with 5 bases between the two germline ends. There are 13 residues in the CDR3. The study's findings and limits: Public clonotypes showed up rarely, and on treatment they shrank or held steady. Clonality went up at ibrutinib response and then declined back toward baseline at progression. Measured clonality at baseline was greater than in age-matched healthy donors and tracked with circulating CD8+ T-cell counts.

This receptor was identified in a human donor with chronic lymphocytic leukemia. The chain joins TRBV5-1 to TRBJ1-5, with no clear D. Sequences were derived from PBMCs, sampled after 24 months of ibrutinib treatment. CDR3: CASSLDLNQPQHF. The CDR3 nucleotides are TGCGCCAGCAGCTTGGACCTTAATCAGCCCCAGCATTTT. Variable domain in full (rest from reference TRBV5-1 and TRBJ1-5): KAGVTQTPRYLIKTRGQQVTLSCSPISGHRSVSWYQQTPGQGLQFLFEYFSETQRNKGNFPGRFSGRQFSNSRSEMNVSTLELGDSALYLCASSLDLNQPQHFGDGTRLSIL.